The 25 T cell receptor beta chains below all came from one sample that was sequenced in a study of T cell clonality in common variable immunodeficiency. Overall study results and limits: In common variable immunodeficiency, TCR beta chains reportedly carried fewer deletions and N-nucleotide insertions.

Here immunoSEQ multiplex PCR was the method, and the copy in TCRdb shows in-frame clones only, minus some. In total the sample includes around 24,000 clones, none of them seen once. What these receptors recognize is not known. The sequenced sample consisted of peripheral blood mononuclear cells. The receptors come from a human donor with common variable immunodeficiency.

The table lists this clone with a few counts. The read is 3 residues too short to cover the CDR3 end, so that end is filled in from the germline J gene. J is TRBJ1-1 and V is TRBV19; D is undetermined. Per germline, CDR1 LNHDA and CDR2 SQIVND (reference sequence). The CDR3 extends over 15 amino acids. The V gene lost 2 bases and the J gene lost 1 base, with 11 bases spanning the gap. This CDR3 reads CASSIFASSNTEAFF. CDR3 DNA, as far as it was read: TGTGCCAGTAGTATATTCGCCAGTTCGAACACTGAA. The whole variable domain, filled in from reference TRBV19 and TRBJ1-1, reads DGGITQSPKYLFRKEGQNVTLSCEQNLNHDAMYWYRQDPGQGLRLIYYSQIVNDFQKGDIAEGYSVSREKKESFPLTVTSAQKNPTAFYLCASSIFASSNTEAFFGQGTRLTVV.

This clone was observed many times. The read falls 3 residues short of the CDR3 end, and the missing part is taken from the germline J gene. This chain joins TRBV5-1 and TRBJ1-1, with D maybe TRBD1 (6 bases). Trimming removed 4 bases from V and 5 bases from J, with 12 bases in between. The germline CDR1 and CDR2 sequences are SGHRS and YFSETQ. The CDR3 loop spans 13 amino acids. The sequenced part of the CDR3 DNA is TGCGCCAGCAGCGAAACAGGGATGACTGAA. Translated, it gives CASSETGMTE. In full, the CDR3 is CASSETGMTEAFF.

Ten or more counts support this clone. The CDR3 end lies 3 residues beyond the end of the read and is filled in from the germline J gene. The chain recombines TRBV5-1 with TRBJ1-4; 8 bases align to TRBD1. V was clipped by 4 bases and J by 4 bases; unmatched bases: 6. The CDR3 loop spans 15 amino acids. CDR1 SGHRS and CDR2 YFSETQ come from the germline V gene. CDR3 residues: CASSPGQALNEKLFF. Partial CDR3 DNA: TGCGCCAGCAGCCCGGGACAGGCGCTTAATGAAAAA.

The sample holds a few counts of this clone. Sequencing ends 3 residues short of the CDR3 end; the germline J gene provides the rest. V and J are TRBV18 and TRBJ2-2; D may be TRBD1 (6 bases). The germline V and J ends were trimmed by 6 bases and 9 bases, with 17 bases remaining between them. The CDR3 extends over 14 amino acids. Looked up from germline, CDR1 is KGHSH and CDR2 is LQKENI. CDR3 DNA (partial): TGTGCCAGCTCGGCAAACAGGGATATCAGGGAG. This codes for CASSANRDIRE. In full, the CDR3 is CASSANRDIRELFF. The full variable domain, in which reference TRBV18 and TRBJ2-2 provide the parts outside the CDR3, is NAGVMQNPRHLVRRRGQEARLRCSPMKGHSHVYWYRQLPEEGLKFMVYLQKENIIDESGMPKERFSAEFPKEGPSILRIQQVVRGDSAAYFCASSANRDIRELFFGEGSRLTVL.

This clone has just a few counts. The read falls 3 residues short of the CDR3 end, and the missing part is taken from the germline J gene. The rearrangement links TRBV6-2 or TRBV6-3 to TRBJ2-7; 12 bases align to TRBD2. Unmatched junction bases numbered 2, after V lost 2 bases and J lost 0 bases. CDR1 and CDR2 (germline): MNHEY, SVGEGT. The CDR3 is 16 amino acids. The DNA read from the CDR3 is TGTGCCAGCAGTTACGGGACTAGCGGGTTCTCCTACGAG. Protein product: CASSYGTSGFSYE. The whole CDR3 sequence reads CASSYGTSGFSYEQYF.

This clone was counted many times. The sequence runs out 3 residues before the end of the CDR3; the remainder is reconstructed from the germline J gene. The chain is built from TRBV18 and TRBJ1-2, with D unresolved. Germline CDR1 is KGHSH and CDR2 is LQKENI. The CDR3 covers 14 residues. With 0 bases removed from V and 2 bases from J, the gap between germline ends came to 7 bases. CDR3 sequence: CASSPPEGNYGYTF. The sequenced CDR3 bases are TGTGCCAGCTCACCACCAGAAGGGAACTATGGC. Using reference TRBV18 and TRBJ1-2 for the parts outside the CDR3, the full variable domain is NAGVMQNPRHLVRRRGQEARLRCSPMKGHSHVYWYRQLPEEGLKFMVYLQKENIIDESGMPKERFSAEFPKEGPSILRIQQVVRGDSAAYFCASSPPEGNYGYTFGSGTRLTVV.

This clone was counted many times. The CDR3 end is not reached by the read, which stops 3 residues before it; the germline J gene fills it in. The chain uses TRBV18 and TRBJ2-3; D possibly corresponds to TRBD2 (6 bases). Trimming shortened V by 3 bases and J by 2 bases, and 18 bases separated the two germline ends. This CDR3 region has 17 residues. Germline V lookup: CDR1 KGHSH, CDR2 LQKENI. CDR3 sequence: CASSPRTAGGTTDTQYF. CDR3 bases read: TGTGCCAGCTCACCTCGGACGGCCGGGGGTACCACAGATACG.

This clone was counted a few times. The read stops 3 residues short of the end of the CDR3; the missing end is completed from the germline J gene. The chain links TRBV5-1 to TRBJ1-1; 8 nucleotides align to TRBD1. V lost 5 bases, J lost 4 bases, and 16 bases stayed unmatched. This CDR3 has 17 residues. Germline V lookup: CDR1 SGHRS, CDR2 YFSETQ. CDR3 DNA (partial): TGCGCCAGCAGTGGGGGGCCAGGGGGCGGATGGCGCACTGAA. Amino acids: CASSGGPGGGWRTE. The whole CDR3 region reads CASSGGPGGGWRTEAFF.

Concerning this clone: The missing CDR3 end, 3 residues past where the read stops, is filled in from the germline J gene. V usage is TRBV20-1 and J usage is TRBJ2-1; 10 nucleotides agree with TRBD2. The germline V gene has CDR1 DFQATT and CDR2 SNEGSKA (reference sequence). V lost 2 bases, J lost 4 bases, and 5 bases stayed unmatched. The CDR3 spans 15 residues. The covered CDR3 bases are TGCAGTGCTAGAAAACTAGCGGGACTATACAATGAG. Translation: CSARKLAGLYNE. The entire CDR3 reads CSARKLAGLYNEQFF.

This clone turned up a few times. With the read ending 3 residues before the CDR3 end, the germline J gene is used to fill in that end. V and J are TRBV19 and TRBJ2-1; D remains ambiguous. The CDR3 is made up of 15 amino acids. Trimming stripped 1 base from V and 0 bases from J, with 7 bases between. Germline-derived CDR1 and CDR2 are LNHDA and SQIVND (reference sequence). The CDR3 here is CASSIVAASYNEQFF. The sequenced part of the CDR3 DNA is TGTGCCAGTAGTATAGTTGCGGCCTCCTACAATGAG. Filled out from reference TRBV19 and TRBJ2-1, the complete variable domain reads DGGITQSPKYLFRKEGQNVTLSCEQNLNHDAMYWYRQDPGQGLRLIYYSQIVNDFQKGDIAEGYSVSREKKESFPLTVTSAQKNPTAFYLCASSIVAASYNEQFFGPGTRLTVL.

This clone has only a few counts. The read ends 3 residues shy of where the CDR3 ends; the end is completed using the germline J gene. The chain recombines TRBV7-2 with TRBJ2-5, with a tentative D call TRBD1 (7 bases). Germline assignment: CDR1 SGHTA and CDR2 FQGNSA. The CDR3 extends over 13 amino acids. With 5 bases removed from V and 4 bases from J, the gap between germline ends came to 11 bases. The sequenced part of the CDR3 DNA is TGTGCCAGCAGCAGACAGGGAGGAGAGACC. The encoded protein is CASSRQGGET. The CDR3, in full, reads CASSRQGGETQYF. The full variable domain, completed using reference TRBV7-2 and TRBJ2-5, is GAGVSQSPSNKVTEKGKDVELRCDPISGHTALYWYRQSLGQGLEFLIYFQGNSAPDKSGLPSDRFSAERTGGSVSTLTIQRTQQEDSAVYLCASSRQGGETQYFGPGTRLLVL.

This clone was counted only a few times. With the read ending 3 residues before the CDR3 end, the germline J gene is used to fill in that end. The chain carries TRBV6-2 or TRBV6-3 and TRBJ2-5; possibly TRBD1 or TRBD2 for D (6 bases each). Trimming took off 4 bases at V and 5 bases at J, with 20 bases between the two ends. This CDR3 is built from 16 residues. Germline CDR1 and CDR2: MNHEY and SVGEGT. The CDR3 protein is CASSFVPGQGRETQYF. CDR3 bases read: TGTGCCAGCAGTTTCGTTCCGGGGCAGGGGAGGGAGACC.

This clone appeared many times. CDR3 bases read: TGCGCCAGCAGCCATCACACAGATACG. Translation gives CASSHHTDT. The whole CDR3 sequence is CASSHHTDTQYF. The chain has TRBV5-1 and TRBJ2-3; D ambiguous. The CDR3 extends 3 residues past the end of the read, so its final part is completed from the germline J gene. Germline CDR1 reads SGHRS; CDR2 reads YFSETQ. V dropped 4 bases and J dropped 2 bases, with 5 bases sitting between them. This CDR3 is built from 12 residues.

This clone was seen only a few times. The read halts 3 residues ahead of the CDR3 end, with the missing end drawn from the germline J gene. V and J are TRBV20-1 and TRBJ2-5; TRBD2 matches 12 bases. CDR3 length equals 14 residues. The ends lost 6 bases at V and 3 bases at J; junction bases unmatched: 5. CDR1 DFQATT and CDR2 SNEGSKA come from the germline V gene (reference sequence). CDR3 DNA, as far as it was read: TGCAGTGCCGTTGGACTAGCGGGGAAAGAGACC. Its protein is CSAVGLAGKET. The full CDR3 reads CSAVGLAGKETQYF.

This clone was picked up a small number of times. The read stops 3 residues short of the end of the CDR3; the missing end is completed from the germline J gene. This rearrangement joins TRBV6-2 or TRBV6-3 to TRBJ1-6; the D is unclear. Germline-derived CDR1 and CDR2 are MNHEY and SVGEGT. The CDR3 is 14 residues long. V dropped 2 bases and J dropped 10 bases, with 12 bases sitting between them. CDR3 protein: CASSYSGDISPLHF. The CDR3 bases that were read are TGTGCCAGCAGTTACAGCGGGGATATCTCACCC.

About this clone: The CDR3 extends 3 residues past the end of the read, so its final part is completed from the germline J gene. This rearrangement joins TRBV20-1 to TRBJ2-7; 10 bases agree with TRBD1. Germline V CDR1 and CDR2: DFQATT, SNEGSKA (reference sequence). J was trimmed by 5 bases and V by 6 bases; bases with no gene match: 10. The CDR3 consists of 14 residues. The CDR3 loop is CSADPGQGKNEQYF. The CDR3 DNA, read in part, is TGCAGTGCGGATCCGGGACAGGGGAAGAACGAG.

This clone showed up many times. The CDR3 bases that were read are TGTGCCAGCAGCCAAGATCTACAGGCGGCGTACTACAATGAG. Its protein product is CASSQDLQAAYYNE. In full, the CDR3 is CASSQDLQAAYYNEQFF. This chain uses TRBV14 with TRBJ2-1, with a weak D call TRBD1 (5 bases). The DNA ends 3 residues before the CDR3 does, and the rest of the CDR3 is filled in from the germline J gene. This CDR3 comprises 17 residues. Per germline, CDR1 SGHDN and CDR2 FVKESK. Between the trimmed V and J ends, which lost 0 bases and 3 bases, there was a span of 15 bases.

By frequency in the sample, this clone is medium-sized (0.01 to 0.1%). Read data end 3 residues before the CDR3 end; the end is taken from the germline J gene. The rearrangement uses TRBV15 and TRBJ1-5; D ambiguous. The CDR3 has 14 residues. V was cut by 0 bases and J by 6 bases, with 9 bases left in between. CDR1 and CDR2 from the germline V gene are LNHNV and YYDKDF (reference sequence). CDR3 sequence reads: CATSREAGGQPQHF. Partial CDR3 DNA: TGTGCCACCAGCAGAGAAGCGGGTGGTCAGCCC.

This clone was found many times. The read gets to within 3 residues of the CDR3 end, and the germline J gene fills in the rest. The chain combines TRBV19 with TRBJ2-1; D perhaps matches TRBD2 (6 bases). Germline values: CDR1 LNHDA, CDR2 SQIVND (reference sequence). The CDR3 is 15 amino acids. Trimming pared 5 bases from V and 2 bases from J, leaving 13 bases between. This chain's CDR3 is CASSLLWGAYNEQFF. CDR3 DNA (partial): TGTGCCAGTAGTCTGCTCTGGGGGGCCTACAATGAG.

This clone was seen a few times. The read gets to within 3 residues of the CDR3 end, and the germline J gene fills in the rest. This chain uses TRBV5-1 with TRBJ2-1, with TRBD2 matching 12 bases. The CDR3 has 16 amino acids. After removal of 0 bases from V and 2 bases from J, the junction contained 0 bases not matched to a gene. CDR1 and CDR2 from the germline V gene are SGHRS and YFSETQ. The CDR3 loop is CASSLASGRAYNEQFF. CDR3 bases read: TGCGCCAGCAGCTTGGCTAGCGGGAGGGCCTACAATGAG. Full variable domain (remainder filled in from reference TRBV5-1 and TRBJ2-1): KAGVTQTPRYLIKTRGQQVTLSCSPISGHRSVSWYQQTPGQGLQFLFEYFSETQRNKGNFPGRFSGRQFSNSRSEMNVSTLELGDSALYLCASSLASGRAYNEQFFGPGTRLTVL.

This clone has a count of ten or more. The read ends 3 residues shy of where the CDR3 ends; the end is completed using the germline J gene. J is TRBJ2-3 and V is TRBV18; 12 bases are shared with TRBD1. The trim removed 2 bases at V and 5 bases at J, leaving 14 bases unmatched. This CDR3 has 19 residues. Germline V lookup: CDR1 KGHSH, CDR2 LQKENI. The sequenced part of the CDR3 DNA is TGTGCCAGCTCACCATTCTCTGGGACAGGGGGCGGCTTGCGAGATACG. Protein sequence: CASSPFSGTGGGLRDT. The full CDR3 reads CASSPFSGTGGGLRDTQYF.

The CDR3: CASSPRDTSYEQYF. CDR3 DNA, as far as it was read: TGTGCCAGTAGTCCCCGGGACACCTCCTACGAG. The rearrangement uses TRBV19 and TRBJ2-7; possible D gene TRBD1, 6 bases. The read ends 3 residues shy of where the CDR3 ends; the end is completed using the germline J gene. Germline lookup yields CDR1 LNHDA and CDR2 SQIVND (reference sequence). Trimming left V 5 bases short and J 0 bases short, with 11 bases between. The CDR3 loop spans 14 amino acids.

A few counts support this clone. CDR3 in amino acids: CASNKGQGKTSTNEKLFF. CDR3 bases read: TGTGCCAGCAATAAAGGACAGGGGAAGACTTCAACTAATGAAAAA. V usage is TRBV2 and J usage is TRBJ1-4, with TRBD1 matching 9 bases. Coverage ceases 3 residues before the CDR3 finishes, and the germline J gene fills in the end. CDR3 length: 18 amino acids. The junction had 12 bases not matched to a gene; V was cut back by 7 bases and J by 0 bases. Per germline, CDR1 SNHLY and CDR2 FYNNEI.

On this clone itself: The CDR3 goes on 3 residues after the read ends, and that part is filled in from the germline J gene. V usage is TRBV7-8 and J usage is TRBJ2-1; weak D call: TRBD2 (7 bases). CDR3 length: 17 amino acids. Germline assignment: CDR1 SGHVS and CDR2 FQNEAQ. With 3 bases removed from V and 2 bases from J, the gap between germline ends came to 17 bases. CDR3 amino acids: CASSFLLWRGPYNEQFF. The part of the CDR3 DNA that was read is TGTGCCAGCAGCTTCCTTCTGTGGCGGGGGCCCTACAATGAG.

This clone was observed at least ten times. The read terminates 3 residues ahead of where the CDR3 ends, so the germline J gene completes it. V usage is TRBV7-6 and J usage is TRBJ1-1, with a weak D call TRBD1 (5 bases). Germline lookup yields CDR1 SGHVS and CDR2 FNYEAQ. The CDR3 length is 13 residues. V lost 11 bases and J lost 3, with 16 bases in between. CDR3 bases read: TGTGCCTCTTCGGGGGGACCGTACACTGAA. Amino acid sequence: CASSGGPYTE. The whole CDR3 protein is CASSGGPYTEAFF. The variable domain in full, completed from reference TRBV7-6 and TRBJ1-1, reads GAGVSQSPRYKVTKRGQDVALRCDPISGHVSLYWYRQALGQGPEFLTYFNYEAQQDKSGLPNDRFSAERPEGSISTLTIQRTEQRDSAMYRCASSGGPYTEAFFGQGTRLTVV.